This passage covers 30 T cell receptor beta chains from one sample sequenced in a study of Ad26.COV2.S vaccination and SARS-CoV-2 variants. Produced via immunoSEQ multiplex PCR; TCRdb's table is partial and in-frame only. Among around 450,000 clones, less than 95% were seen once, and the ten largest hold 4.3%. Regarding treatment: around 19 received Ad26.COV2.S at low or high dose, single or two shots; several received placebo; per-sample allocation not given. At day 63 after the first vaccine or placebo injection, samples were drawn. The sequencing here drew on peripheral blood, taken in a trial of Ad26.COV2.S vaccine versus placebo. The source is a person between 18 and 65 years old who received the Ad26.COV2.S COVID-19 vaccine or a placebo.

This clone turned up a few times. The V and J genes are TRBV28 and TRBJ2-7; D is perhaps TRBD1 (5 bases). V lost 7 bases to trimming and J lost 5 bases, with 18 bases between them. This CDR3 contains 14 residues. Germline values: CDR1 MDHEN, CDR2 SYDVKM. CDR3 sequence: CASIGAGSLNEQYF. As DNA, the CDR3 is TGTGCCAGCATTGGGGCAGGAAGCCTAAACGAGCAGTACTTC. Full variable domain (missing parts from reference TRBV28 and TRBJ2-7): DVKVTQSSRYLVKRTGEKVFLECVQDMDHENMFWYRQDPGLGLRLIYFSYDVKMKEKGDIPEGYSVSREKKERFSLILESASTNQTSMYLCASIGAGSLNEQYFGPGTRLTVT.

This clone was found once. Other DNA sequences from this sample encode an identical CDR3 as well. The CDR3 nucleotides read TGCAGTGCTAGGAACACTGAAGCTTTCTTT. It codes for CSARNTEAFF. The chain is built from TRBV20-1 and TRBJ1-1, with no clear D. The CDR3 is made up of 10 amino acids. Trimming stripped 3 bases from V and 1 base from J, with 0 bases between. The germline V gene has CDR1 DFQATT and CDR2 SNEGSKA (reference sequence).

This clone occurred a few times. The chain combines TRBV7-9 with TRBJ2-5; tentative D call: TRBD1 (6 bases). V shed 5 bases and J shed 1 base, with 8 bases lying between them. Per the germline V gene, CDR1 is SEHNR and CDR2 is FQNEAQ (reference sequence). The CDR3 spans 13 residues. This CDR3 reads CASSQDSQETQYF. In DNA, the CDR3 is TGTGCCAGCAGCCAGGACAGCCAAGAGACCCAGTACTTC. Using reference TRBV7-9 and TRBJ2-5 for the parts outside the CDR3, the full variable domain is DTGVSQNPRHKITKRGQNVTFRCDPISEHNRLYWYRQTLGQGPEFLTYFQNEAQLEKSRLLSDRFSAERPKGSFSTLEIQRTEQGDSAMYLCASSQDSQETQYFGPGTRLLVL.

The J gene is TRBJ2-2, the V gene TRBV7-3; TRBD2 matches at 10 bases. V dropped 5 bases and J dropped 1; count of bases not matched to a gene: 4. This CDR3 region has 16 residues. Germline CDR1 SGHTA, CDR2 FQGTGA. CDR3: CASSLPSGGNTGELFF. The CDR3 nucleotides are TGTGCCAGCAGCCTACCTAGCGGGGGGAACACCGGGGAGCTGTTTTTT.

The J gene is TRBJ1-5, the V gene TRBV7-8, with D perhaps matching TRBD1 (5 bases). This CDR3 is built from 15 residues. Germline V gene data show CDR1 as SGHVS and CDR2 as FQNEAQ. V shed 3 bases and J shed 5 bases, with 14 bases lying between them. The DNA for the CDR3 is TGTGCCAGCAGCTTGGGGCAGGGAAGCCATCAGCCCCAGCATTTT. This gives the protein CASSLGQGSHQPQHF. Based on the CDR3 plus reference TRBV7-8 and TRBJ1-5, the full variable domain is GAGVSQSPRYKVAKRGQDVALRCDPISGHVSLFWYQQALGQGPEFLTYFQNEAQLDKSGLPSDRFFAERPEGSVSTLKIQRTQQEDSAVYLCASSLGQGSHQPQHFGDGTRLSIL.

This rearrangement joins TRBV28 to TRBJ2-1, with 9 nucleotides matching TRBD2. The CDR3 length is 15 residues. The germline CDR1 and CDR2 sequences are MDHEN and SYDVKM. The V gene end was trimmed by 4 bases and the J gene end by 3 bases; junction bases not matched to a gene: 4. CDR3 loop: CASSSATSGYNEQFF. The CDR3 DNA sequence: TGTGCCAGCAGTTCGGCGACTAGCGGCTACAATGAGCAGTTCTTC.

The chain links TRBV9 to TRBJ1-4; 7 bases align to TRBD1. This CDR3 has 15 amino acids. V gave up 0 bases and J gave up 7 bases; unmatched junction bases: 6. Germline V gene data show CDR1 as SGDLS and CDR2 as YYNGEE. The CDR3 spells CASSVGDREPEKLFF. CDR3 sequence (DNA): TGTGCCAGCAGCGTAGGTGACAGGGAGCCTGAAAAACTGTTTTTT.

The CDR3 region is CASRGRTQYF. The CDR3 nucleotides are TGTGCCAGCAGGGGCAGGACCCAGTACTTC. The chain employs TRBV2 and TRBJ2-5; D call uncertain. V dropped 6 bases and J dropped 7 bases, with 6 bases sitting between them. This CDR3 spans 10 amino acids. Germline values: CDR1 SNHLY, CDR2 FYNNEI.

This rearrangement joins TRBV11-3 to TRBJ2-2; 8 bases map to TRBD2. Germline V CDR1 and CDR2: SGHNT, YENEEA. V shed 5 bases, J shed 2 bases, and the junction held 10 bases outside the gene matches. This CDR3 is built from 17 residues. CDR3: CASSRAIAGPNTGELFF. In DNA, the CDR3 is TGTGCCAGCAGCCGCGCCATAGCGGGACCCAACACCGGGGAGCTGTTTTTT.

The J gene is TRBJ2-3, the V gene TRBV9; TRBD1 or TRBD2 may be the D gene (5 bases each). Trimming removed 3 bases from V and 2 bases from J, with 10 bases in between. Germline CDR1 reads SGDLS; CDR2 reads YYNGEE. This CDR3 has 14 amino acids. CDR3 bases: TGTGCCAGCAGCGGACCGGGGACCACAGATACGCAGTATTTT. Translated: CASSGPGTTDTQYF.

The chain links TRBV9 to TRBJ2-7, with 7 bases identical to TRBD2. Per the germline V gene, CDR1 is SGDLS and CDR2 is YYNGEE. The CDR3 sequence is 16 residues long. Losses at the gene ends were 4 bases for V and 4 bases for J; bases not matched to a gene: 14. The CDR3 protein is CASSPAWGGNSYEQYF. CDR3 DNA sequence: TGTGCCAGCAGCCCAGCGTGGGGGGGGAATTCTTACGAGCAGTACTTC.

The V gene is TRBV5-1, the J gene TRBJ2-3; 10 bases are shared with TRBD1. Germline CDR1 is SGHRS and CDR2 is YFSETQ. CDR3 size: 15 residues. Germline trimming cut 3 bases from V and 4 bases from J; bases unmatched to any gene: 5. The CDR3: CASSSSGTGADTQYF. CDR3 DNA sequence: TGCGCCAGCAGCTCCTCCGGGACAGGGGCAGATACGCAGTATTTT.

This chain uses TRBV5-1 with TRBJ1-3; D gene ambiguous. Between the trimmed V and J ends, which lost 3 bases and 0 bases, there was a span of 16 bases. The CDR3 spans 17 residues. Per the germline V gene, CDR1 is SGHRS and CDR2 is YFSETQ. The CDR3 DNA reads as TGCGCCAGCAGCTCGGCAGGAACGGGAAGCTCTGGAAACACCATATATTTT. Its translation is CASSSAGTGSSGNTIYF.

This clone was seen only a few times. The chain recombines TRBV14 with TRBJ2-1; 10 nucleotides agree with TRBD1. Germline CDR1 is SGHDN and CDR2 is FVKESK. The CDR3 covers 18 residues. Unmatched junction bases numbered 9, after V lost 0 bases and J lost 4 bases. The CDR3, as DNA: TGTGCCAGCAGCCAAGATCATGTTGGACAGGGGGAATACAATGAGCAGTTCTTC. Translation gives CASSQDHVGQGEYNEQFF.

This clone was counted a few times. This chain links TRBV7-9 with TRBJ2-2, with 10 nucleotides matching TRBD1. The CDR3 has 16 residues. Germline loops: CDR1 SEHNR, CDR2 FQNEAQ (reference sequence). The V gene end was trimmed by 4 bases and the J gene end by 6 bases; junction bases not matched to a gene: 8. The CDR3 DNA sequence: TGTGCCAGCAGCTCGGGACAGGGGTTACGGCCCGGGGAGCTGTTTTTT. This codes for CASSSGQGLRPGELFF.

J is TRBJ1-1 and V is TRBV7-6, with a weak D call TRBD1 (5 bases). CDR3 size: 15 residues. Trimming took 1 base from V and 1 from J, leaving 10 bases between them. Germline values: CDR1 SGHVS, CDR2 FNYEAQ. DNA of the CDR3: TGTGCCAGCAGCTTAGGTTGGGGACGGAACACTGAAGCTTTCTTT. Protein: CASSLGWGRNTEAFF. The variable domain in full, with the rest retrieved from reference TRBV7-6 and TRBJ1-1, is GAGVSQSPRYKVTKRGQDVALRCDPISGHVSLYWYRQALGQGPEFLTYFNYEAQQDKSGLPNDRFSAERPEGSISTLTIQRTEQRDSAMYRCASSLGWGRNTEAFFGQGTRLTVV.

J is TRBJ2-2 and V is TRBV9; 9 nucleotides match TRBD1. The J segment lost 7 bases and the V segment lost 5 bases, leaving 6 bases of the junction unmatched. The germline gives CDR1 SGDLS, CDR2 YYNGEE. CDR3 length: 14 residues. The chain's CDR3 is CASRRTGEGGELFF. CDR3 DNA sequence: TGTGCCAGCAGAAGGACAGGGGAAGGCGGGGAGCTGTTTTTT.

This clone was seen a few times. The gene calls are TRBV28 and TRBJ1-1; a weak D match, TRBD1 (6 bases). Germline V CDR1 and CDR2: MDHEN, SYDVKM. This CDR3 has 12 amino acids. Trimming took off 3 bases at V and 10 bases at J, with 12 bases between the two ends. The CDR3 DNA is TGTGCCAGCAGTTTTACAGGGTACACAGCTTTCTTT. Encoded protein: CASSFTGYTAFF.

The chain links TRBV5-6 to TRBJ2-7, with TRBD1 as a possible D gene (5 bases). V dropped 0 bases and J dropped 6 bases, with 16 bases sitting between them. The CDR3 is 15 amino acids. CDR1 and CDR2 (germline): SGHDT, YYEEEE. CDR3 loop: CASSLGGSTAPEQYF. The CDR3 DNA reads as TGTGCCAGCAGCTTGGGGGGTTCGACAGCTCCCGAGCAGTACTTC.

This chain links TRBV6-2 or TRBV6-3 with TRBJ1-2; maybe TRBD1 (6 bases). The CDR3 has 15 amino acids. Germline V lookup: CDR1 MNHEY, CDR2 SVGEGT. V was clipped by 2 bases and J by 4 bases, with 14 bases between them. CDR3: CASSYGLAGAYGYTF. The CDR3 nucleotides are TGTGCCAGCAGTTACGGATTGGCAGGGGCCTATGGCTACACCTTC.

The CDR3, as DNA: TGTGCCAGCCGATTGACTAGCGGGAGAACAGATACGCAGTATTTT. It specifies CASRLTSGRTDTQYF. The chain has TRBV19 and TRBJ2-3, with 12 positions matching TRBD2. CDR1 is LNHDA and CDR2 is SQIVND in the germline V gene (reference sequence). This CDR3 contains 15 residues. The trim removed 9 bases at V and 3 bases at J, leaving 7 bases unmatched.

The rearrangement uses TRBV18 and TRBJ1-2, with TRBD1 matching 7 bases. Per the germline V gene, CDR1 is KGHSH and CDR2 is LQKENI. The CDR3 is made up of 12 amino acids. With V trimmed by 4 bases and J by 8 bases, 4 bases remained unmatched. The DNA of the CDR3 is TGTGCCAGCTCACTTGACAGGGAAGGCTACACCTTC. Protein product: CASSLDREGYTF. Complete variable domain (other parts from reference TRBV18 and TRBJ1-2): NAGVMQNPRHLVRRRGQEARLRCSPMKGHSHVYWYRQLPEEGLKFMVYLQKENIIDESGMPKERFSAEFPKEGPSILRIQQVVRGDSAAYFCASSLDREGYTFGSGTRLTVV.

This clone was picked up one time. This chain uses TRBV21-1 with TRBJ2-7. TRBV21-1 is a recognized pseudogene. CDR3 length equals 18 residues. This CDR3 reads CASMGTDRVEREDYEQYF. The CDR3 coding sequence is TGTGCCAGCATGGGGACAGACAGGGTGGAACGGGAGGATTACGAGCAGTACTTC.

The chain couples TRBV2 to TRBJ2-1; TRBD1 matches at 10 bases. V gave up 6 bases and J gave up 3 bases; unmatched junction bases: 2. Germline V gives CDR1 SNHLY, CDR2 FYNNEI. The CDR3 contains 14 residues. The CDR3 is CASSRDRGYNEQFF. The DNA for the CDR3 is TGTGCCAGCAGCCGGGACAGGGGCTACAATGAGCAGTTCTTC.

DNA for the CDR3: TGCGCCAGCAGAACGGGGGAAGGGAAGAACACTGAAGCTTTCTTT. Amino acids: CASRTGEGKNTEAFF. This chain joins TRBV10-2 and TRBJ1-1; tentative D call: TRBD1 (5 bases). CDR3 size: 15 residues. V lost 6 bases, J lost 1 base, and 15 bases lay in between. Looked up from germline, CDR1 is WSHSY and CDR2 is SAAADI.

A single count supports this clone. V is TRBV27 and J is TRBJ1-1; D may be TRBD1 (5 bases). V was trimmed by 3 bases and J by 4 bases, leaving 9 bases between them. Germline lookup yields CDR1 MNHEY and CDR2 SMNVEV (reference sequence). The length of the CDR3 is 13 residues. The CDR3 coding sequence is TGTGCCAGCAGTTTGGGTGGGGGCACTGAAGCTTTCTTT. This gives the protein CASSLGGGTEAFF.

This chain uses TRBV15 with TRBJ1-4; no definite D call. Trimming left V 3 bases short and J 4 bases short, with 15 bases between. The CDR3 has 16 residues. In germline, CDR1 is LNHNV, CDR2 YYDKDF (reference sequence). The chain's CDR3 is CATSRPGSPGNEKLFF. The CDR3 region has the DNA TGTGCCACCAGCAGGCCTGGGTCGCCGGGTAATGAAAAACTGTTTTTT.

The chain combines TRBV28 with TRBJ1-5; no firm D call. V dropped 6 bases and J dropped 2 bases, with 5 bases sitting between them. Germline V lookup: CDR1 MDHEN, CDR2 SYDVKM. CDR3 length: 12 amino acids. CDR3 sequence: CASRDGNQPQHF. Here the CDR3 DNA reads TGTGCCAGCAGGGATGGCAATCAGCCCCAGCATTTT.

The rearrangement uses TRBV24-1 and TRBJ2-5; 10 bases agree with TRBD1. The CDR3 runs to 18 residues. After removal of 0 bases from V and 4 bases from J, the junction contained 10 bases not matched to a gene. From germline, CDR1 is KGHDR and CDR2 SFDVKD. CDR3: CATSDLPLGQGSGETQYF. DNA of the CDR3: TGTGCCACCAGTGATTTGCCGTTGGGACAGGGGTCGGGAGAGACCCAGTACTTC.

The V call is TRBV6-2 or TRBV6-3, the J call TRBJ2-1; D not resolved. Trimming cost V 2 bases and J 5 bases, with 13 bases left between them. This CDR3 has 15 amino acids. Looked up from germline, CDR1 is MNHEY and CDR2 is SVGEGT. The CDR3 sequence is CASSYGVLLDNEQFF. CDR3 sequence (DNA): TGTGCCAGCAGTTACGGGGTCCTTCTCGACAATGAGCAGTTCTTC.